These T cell receptor beta chains were read from a single sample in a study of cytomegalovirus exposure and HLA in healthy donors. Measured with immunoSEQ multiplex PCR; TCRdb has only the in-frame clones, and not every one. Among 150,000 to 200,000 clones listed, 80% were seen once. The sequenced material came from PBMCs. These receptors all stem from a man under 40 in good health and CMV-seropositive. Each CDR3 is given with its conserved first and last residue. The D gene is left open where the match is weak. The listing skips clone size in some rows; elsewhere it reads once, few, many or a size class.

j_call d_call clone_size v_call cdr3_nt cdr3_aa
TRBJ1-3 - - TRBV11-2 TGTGCCAGCAGCTTAGGGGCGTCAGGGTCTGGAAACACCATATATTTT CASSLGASGSGNTIYF
TRBJ2-3 TRBD1 once TRBV28 TGTGCCAGCAGCACCGACAGGGGATCTAGCACAGATACGCAGTATTTT CASSTDRGSSTDTQYF
TRBJ2-7 TRBD2 - TRBV11-2 TGTGCCAGCACCCTAAGGGGCGGGGGTACCTACGAGCAGTACTTC CASTLRGGGTYEQYF
TRBJ2-7 - - TRBV27 TGTGCCAGCAGTTTTAGGGGATCCTACGAGCAGTACTTC CASSFRGSYEQYF
TRBJ2-1 TRBD2 once TRBV15 TGTGCCACCAGCATAGAAAGCGGGAGCCACAATGAGCAGTTCTTC CATSIESGSHNEQFF
TRBJ1-2 - - TRBV10-2 TGCGCCAGCAGTGTAGGGGGTAGGGGCTACACCTTC CASSVGGRGYTF
TRBJ1-3 - - TRBV7-3 TGTGCCAGCAGCCCCGGGTCGTCTGGAAACACCATATATTTT CASSPGSSGNTIYF
TRBJ2-5 - few TRBV30 TGTGCCTGGAGTCCAGGCCAAGAGACCCAGTACTTC CAWSPGQETQYF
TRBJ2-1 TRBD1 - TRBV5-1 TGCGCCAGCAGCACCTCCGGGACAGGGGGCAATGAGCAGTTCTTC CASSTSGTGGNEQFF
TRBJ1-1 TRBD1 few TRBV28 TGTGCCAGCAGTTCCGTTCCAGGGGGCTACACTGAAGCTTTCTTT CASSSVPGGYTEAFF
TRBJ2-5 - - TRBV10-3 TGTGCCATCAGTGAGTCTATGGGCAGGGTAACCCAAGAGACCCAGTACTTC CAISESMGRVTQETQYF
TRBJ2-7 - - TRBV5-1 TGCGCCAGCAGCTTGAGTTCGGGATACGAGCAGTACTTC CASSLSSGYEQYF
TRBJ2-5 TRBD2 - TRBV18 TGTGCCAGCTCCCCGACTAGCGGGAGGCTCCCGGAGACCCAGTACTTC CASSPTSGRLPETQYF
TRBJ2-2 TRBD2 - TRBV7-2 TGTGCCAGCAGCTTTACTAGCGGGAGGGCCTCCGGGGAGCTGTTTTTT CASSFTSGRASGELFF
TRBJ2-7 TRBD2 - TRBV7-6 TGTGCCAGCAGCTGGGGACTAGCGGGAGAAAACACCTACGAGCAGTACTTC CASSWGLAGENTYEQYF
TRBJ2-3 TRBD1 - TRBV27 TGTGCCAGCAGCCCTACAGGGGGCCCAAACACAGATACGCAGTATTTT CASSPTGGPNTDTQYF
TRBJ2-1 - - TRBV19 TGTGCCAGTAGTGGGGGGTTGCTAGACCTATCAAGCTCCTACAATGAGCAGTTCTTC CASSGGLLDLSSSYNEQFF
TRBJ1-2 - once TRBV28 TGTGCCAGCATCACCAACCCTTTAGGGCAGGGGCACTATGGCTACACCTTC CASITNPLGQGHYGYTF
TRBJ1-1 - - TRBV21-1 TGTGCCAGCAGCAAACAACCGTGGGGGCTTGGGAAAGCTTTCTTT CASSKQPWGLGKAFF
TRBJ2-2 TRBD1 - TRBV5-4 TGTGCCAGCAGCTACCCGGGACAGGGTCTGACCGGGGAGCTGTTTTTT CASSYPGQGLTGELFF
TRBJ1-2 TRBD1 few TRBV6-5 TGTGCCAGCAGTCAGGGGGGTGGCTACACCTTC CASSQGGGYTF
TRBJ1-5 - - TRBV11-3 TGTGCCAGCAGCTTACTGAGGGATGCCAAGGATGATAGCAATCAGCCCCAGCATTTT CASSLLRDAKDDSNQPQHF
TRBJ1-3 - - TRBV6-5 TGTGCCAGCAGTTCGGTCCTTGAGGGAAACACCATATATTTT CASSSVLEGNTIYF
TRBJ1-4 - - TRBV5-1 TGCGCCAGCAGCTTGGAAAGACGGGAGAATGAAAAACTGTTTTTT CASSLERRENEKLFF
TRBJ2-4 TRBD2 - TRBV7-9 TGTGCCAGCTCCTGGACTAGCGGGACTGGTAAAAACATTCAGTACTTC CASSWTSGTGKNIQYF
TRBJ1-5 - - TRBV10-1 TGCGCCAGCAGTGACGCCCTGGGCCAGCCCCAGCATTTT CASSDALGQPQHF
TRBJ2-5 TRBD2 - TRBV11-3 TGTGCCAGCAGCCCAGGGACAGTAGCGGGAGGGGAGGGGGAGACCCAGTACTTC CASSPGTVAGGEGETQYF
TRBJ2-1 - - TRBV27 TGTGCCAGCACCCCGACGGCGCTGGAGGGCGATGAGCAGTTCTTC CASTPTALEGDEQFF
TRBJ1-2 - - TRBV5-5 TGTGCCAGCAGCTTGGCCCCCCATGCGGAGGCACTCTCCGGCTACACCTTC CASSLAPHAEALSGYTF
TRBJ2-5 - once TRBV28 TGTGCCAGCAGTCCCCGCCCCTGGAGCCCGCAAGAGACCCAGTACTTC CASSPRPWSPQETQYF
TRBJ2-1 TRBD1 - TRBV19 TGTGCCAGTAGACGACAGGGGTACAATGAGCAGTTCTTC CASRRQGYNEQFF
TRBJ1-5 - - TRBV6-6 TGTGCCAGCAGAGAGACAGTTTCGGGCCAGCCCCAGCATTTT CASRETVSGQPQHF
TRBJ2-3 TRBD2 - TRBV10-3 TGTGCCATCTCAAGCGGGGGGGATACAGATACGCAGTATTTT CAISSGGDTDTQYF
TRBJ2-1 TRBD2 - TRBV4-1 TGCGCCAGCAGCCTCCGACGACTAGCGGGAGGAGTGTTGAATGAGCAGTTCTTC CASSLRRLAGGVLNEQFF
TRBJ1-6 - - TRBV7-9 TGTGCCAGCAGCTTAGGCAATAGGGAGGGGTCACCCCTCCACTTT CASSLGNREGSPLHF
TRBJ2-7 - - TRBV7-9 TGTGCCAGCAGAGTTAACCAGGGGATCGAGCAGTACTTC CASRVNQGIEQYF
TRBJ1-3 TRBD1 few TRBV4-3 TGCGCCAGCAGCCAAGAGGTCCGGGACAGCTCTGGAAACACCATATATTTT CASSQEVRDSSGNTIYF
TRBJ2-1 - - TRBV4-2 TGTGCCAGCAGCCAAGATGCCCCCTCGACGACTAGAACAAATGAGCAGTTCTTC CASSQDAPSTTRTNEQFF
TRBJ1-6 TRBD1 - TRBV30 TGTGCCTGGAGTGTTAGGACAGGTGATTCACCCCTCCACTTT CAWSVRTGDSPLHF
TRBJ1-2 - - TRBV19 TGTGCCAGTAGTATTACAGGTGGTTATGGCTACACCTTC CASSITGGYGYTF
TRBJ1-1 - - TRBV14 TGTGCCAGCAGCCAAGATGTTAATTCGAACACTGAAGCTTTCTTT CASSQDVNSNTEAFF
TRBJ2-1 - - TRBV5-1 TGCGCCAGCAGCTTGTCTCCGGGAGCCACCTACAATGAGCAGTTCTTC CASSLSPGATYNEQFF
TRBJ2-2 - - TRBV6-5 TGTGCCAGCCTGAGACGACAGAACACCGGGGAGCTGTTTTTT CASLRRQNTGELFF
TRBJ1-1 - - TRBV11-2 TGTGCCAGCAGCTTAGTGGCGGCCAGTGTGAACACTGAAGCTTTCTTT CASSLVAASVNTEAFF
TRBJ2-7 TRBD2 - TRBV30 TGTGCCTGGAGTGTAGCGGGAGGGTCCTACGAGCAGTACTTC CAWSVAGGSYEQYF
TRBJ2-2 TRBD2 few TRBV19 TGTGCCAGTAGTAGCCGGGACTACTCGACCGGGGAGCTGTTTTTT CASSSRDYSTGELFF
TRBJ1-5 - - TRBV19 TGTGCCAGTAGTCCTGAACATAGCAATCAGCCCCAGCATTTT CASSPEHSNQPQHF
TRBJ1-5 - - TRBV6-1 TGTGCCAGCAGCGGGGATGTGGGAACGCGGCAGCCCCAGCATTTT CASSGDVGTRQPQHF
TRBJ1-2 - - TRBV6-5 TGTGCCAGCAGTTCGCCCGCACTCTATAACTATGGCTACACCTTC CASSSPALYNYGYTF
TRBJ2-1 TRBD1 - TRBV5-1 TGCGCCAGCAGCTCCGGACAGGACCACAATGAGCAGTTCTTC CASSSGQDHNEQFF
TRBJ1-1 - - TRBV27 TGTGCCAGCAGCTTAAACTCAGGCAGGATGAACACTGAAGCTTTCTTT CASSLNSGRMNTEAFF
TRBJ2-3 TRBD1 few TRBV7-3 TGTGCCAGCAGCCTAGGGGACAGGCCCTCGGTGGGGGTGCCGGCAGATACGCAGTATTTT CASSLGDRPSVGVPADTQYF
TRBJ2-7 - - TRBV7-9 TGTGCCAGCAGCTTAGCTCGTCCCTCCAAGGGGGAGCAGTACTTC CASSLARPSKGEQYF
TRBJ2-2 TRBD2 - TRBV7-2 TGTGCCAGCAGCTTCGGGACTAGAGGGACCGGGGAGCTGTTTTTT CASSFGTRGTGELFF
TRBJ1-1 - - TRBV11-3 TGTGCCAGCAGCAAAAGGGCCGGGGGGGACACTGAAGCTTTCTTT CASSKRAGGDTEAFF
TRBJ2-3 TRBD2 - TRBV10-2 TGCGCCAGCAGTGAGGTCCTAGCGGGAGCAGGGGATACGCAGTATTTT CASSEVLAGAGDTQYF
TRBJ1-5 TRBD1 once TRBV15 TGTGCCACCAGCAGAGATCGGGGCAGGGGGCTTGATCAGCCCCAGCATTTT CATSRDRGRGLDQPQHF
TRBJ2-5 TRBD1 few TRBV9 TGTGCCAGCAGCGCCGCAGGGGGCGCCGGGCAAGAGACCCAGTACTTC CASSAAGGAGQETQYF
TRBJ1-2 - - TRBV4-1 TGCGCCAGCAGCCAAGATCTGTTCAGGGTGGGGTATGGCTACACCTTC CASSQDLFRVGYGYTF